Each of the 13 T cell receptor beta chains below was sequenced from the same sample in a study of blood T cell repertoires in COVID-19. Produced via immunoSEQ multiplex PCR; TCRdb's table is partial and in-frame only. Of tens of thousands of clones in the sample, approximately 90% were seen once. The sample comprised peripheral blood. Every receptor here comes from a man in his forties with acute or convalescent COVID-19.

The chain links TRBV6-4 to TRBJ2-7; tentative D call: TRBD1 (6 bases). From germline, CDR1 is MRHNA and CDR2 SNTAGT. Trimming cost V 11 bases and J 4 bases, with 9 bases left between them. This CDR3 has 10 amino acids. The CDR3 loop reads CAGTGYEQYF. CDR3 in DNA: TGTGCCGGTACAGGGTACGAGCAGTACTTC.

The CDR3 here is CASRQGETEAFF. CDR3 nucleotides: TGTGCCAGCAGACAGGGGGAGACTGAAGCTTTCTTT. The chain combines TRBV28 with TRBJ1-1, with 8 bases fitting TRBD1. This CDR3 has 12 amino acids. Germline CDR1 and CDR2: MDHEN and SYDVKM. Trimming removed 6 bases from V and 5 bases from J; junction bases left unmatched: 2.

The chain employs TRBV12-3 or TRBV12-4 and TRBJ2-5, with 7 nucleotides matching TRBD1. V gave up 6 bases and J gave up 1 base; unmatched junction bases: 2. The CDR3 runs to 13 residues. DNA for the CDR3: TGTGCCAGCAGCCCAGGGGGCCAAGAGACCCAGTACTTC. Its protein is CASSPGGQETQYF.

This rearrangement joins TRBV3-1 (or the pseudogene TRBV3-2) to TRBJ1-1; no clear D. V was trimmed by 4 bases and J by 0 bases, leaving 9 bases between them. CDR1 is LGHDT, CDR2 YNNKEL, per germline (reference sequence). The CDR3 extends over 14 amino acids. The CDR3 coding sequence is TGTGCCAGCAGCCCTACGTTGATGAACACTGAAGCTTTCTTT. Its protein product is CASSPTLMNTEAFF.

CDR3 region: CASSYAGLLLNEQFF. As DNA, the CDR3 is TGTGCCAGCAGTTACGCGGGACTCTTACTCAATGAGCAGTTCTTC. V usage is TRBV6-5 and J usage is TRBJ2-1, with D possibly matching TRBD2 (6 bases). The CDR3 sequence is 15 residues long. The V end lost 2 bases, the J end lost 6 bases, and 14 bases lay between the germline ends. Per germline, CDR1 MNHEY and CDR2 SVGAGI.

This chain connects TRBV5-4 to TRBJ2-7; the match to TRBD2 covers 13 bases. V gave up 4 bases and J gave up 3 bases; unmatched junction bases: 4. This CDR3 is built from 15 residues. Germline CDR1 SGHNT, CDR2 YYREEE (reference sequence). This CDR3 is CASSTRTSGSYEQYF. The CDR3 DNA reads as TGTGCCAGCAGCACCCGGACTAGCGGGAGCTACGAGCAGTACTTC.

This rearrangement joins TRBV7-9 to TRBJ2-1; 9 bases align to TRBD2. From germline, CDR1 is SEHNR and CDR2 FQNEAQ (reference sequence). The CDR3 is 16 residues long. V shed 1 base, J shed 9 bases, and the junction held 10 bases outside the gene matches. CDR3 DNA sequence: TGTGCCAGCAGCTTAGTCGTAGCGGGAGTGCCTTTTGAGCAGTTCTTC. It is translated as CASSLVVAGVPFEQFF.

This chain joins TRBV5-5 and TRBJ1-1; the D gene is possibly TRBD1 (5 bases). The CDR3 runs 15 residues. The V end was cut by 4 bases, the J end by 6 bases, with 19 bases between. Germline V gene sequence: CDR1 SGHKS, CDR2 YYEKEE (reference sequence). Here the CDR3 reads CASSITGAGDSEAFF. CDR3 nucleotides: TGTGCCAGCAGCATAACAGGAGCGGGGGATTCTGAAGCTTTCTTT.

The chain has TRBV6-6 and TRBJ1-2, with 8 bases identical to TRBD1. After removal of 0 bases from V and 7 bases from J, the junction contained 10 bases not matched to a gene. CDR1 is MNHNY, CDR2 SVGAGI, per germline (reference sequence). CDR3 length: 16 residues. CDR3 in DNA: TGTGCCAGCAGTTACTCCCTAACCGAGACAGGGGTTGGCTACACCTTC. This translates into CASSYSLTETGVGYTF.

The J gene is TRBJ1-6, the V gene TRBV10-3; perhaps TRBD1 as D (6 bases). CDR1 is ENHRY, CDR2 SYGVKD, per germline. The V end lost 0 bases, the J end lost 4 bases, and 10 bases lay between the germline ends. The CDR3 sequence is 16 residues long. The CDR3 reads CAISESDRKYNSPLHF. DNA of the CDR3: TGTGCCATCAGTGAGTCGGACAGAAAGTATAATTCACCCCTCCACTTT.

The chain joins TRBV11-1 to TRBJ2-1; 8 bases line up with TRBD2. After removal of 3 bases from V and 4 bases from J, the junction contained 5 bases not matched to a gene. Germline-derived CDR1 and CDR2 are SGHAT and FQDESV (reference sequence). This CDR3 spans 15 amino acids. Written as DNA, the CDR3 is TGTGCCAGCAGCTTGTCACTAGCGGATTACAATGAGCAGTTCTTC. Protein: CASSLSLADYNEQFF.

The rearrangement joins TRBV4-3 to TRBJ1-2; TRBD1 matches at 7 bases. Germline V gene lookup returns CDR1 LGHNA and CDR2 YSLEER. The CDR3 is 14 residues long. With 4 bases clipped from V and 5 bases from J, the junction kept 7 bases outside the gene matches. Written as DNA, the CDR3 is TGCGCCAGCAGCCCCCAAGGGGGCGGTTATGGCTACACCTTC. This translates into CASSPQGGGYGYTF.

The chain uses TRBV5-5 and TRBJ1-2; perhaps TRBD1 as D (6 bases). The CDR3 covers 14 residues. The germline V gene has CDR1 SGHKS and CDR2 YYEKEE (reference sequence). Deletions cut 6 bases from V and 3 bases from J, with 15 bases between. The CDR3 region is CASTRGQIYYGYTF. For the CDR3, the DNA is TGTGCCAGCACCCGAGGACAGATCTACTATGGCTACACCTTC.